This T cell receptor beta chain is drawn from a study of CD8+CD57+ T cells in acquired aplastic anemia. The wider study: Quantities of DNA derived from sorted CD4+ and CD8+ cells averaged 3.2 ug. Regarding the study as a whole: Both patients and controls carried the same twenty-nine CD8+ CDR3 sequences.

With respect to this clonotype: Its antigen remains unidentified.

Flow cytometry had shown expanded CD8+CD57+ cells in the patients chosen for sequencing. This CDR3 has 16 amino acids. The germline CDR1 and CDR2 sequences are SGDLS and YYNGEE. V lost 0 bases and J lost 2, with 12 bases in between. Researchers used genomic DNA as the template to profile TCR beta VDJ and CDR3. In TCRdb, the reads were re-called with MiXCR into one record per CDR3 protein. The sample contains under 350,000 distinct CDR3 sequences, roughly 53% of which appear only once. This chain uses TRBV9 with TRBJ1-3; D is unresolved. The source of this sequence is a human donor with aplastic anemia. Sequenced material: sorted CD4+, CD8+, or CD8+CD57+ T cells (not recorded which) from PBMCs. CDR3 sequence: CASSVAGRPPGNTIYF. For the CDR3, the DNA is TGTGCCAGCAGCGTAGCGGGTAGACCCCCTGGAAACACCATATATTTT.